This record looks at one T cell receptor beta chain sequence and its context. The method was immunoSEQ multiplex PCR; TCRdb's version includes in-frame clones alone and lacks a portion of them. The table includes 75,000 or so clones, under 95% detected once. This sample is drawn from a study of T cell responses to AZD1222 COVID-19 vaccine. V lost 1 base to trimming and J lost 4 bases; unmatched junction nucleotides: 7. The CDR3 spans 16 residues. The germline gives CDR1 SEHNR, CDR2 FQNEAQ (reference sequence). This rearrangement joins TRBV7-9 to TRBJ2-3, with TRBD1 matching 8 bases. This TCR derives from an adult who received the AZD1222 COVID-19 vaccine. This sample comprised peripheral blood, obtained 28 days after the second AZD1222 dose. This chain's CDR3 is CASSLVIRTGSDTQYF. CDR3 sequence (DNA): TGTGCCAGCAGCTTAGTTATCAGGACAGGGTCAGATACGCAGTATTTT.